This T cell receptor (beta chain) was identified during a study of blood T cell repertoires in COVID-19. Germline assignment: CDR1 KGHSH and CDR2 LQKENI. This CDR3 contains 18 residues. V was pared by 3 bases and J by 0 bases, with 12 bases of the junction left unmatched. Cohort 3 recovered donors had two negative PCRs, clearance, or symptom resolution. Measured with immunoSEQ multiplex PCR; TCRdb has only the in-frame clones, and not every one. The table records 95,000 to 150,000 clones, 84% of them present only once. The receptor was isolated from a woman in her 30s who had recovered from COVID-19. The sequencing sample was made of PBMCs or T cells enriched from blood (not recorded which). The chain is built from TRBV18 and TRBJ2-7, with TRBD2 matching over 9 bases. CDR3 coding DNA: TGTGCCAGCTCACCTCAGGGGGGACTAGCACGGCTCTCCTACGAGCAGTACTTC. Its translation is CASSPQGGLARLSYEQYF.